The clone carrying this TCR beta chain was observed a few times. Its antigen is not known. The sample is drawn from a study of beta chain features in type 1 diabetes. Study observations and caveats: In type 1 diabetes patients, VDJ junctions had fewer insertions; deletions at these junctions were more frequent.

CDR3 length: 14 residues. Trimming cost V 5 bases and J 0 bases, with 10 bases left between them. Germline lookup yields CDR1 SEHNR and CDR2 FQNEAQ (reference sequence). Of the isolated RNA, all was reverse transcribed, and so the sequenced material was expressed TCRB transcripts. This table comes from immunoSEQ multiplex PCR, and its TCRdb copy is limited to in-frame clones, with some not included. Of about 240,000 clones listed, 25% to 30% were seen once; the top ten hold more than 3%. A heparinised blood draw that averaged around 0.12 L was obtained once from each donor. Based on CD45RO/CCR7/CD25/CD127/CD95/CD27, CD4+ regulatory, stem cell-like memory, naive and central memory cells were sorted.

The TCR originated in a young man in good health. The V gene is TRBV7-9, the J gene TRBJ1-2, with D maybe TRBD1 (5 bases). The sample consisted of central memory CD4+ T cells from blood. CDR3 protein: CASSQTGPNYGYTF. CDR3 coding DNA: TGTGCCAGCAGCCAAACGGGACCTAACTATGGCTACACCTTC. Full variable domain (remainder filled in from reference TRBV7-9 and TRBJ1-2): DTGVSQNPRHKITKRGQNVTFRCDPISEHNRLYWYRQTLGQGPEFLTYFQNEAQLEKSRLLSDRFSAERPKGSFSTLEIQRTEQGDSAMYLCASSQTGPNYGYTFGSGTRLTVV.